This TCR beta chain was observed in a study of shared clonotypes between healthy human individuals. This clone appeared a single time. Just one base apart from a much larger clone, this may be a read error. Profiled with immunoSEQ multiplex PCR; TCRdb holds only in-frame clones, not every one. The table lists about 500,000 clones, approximately 71% of them singletons, with approximately 12% in the top ten. V gave up 6 bases and J gave up 2 bases; unmatched junction bases: 3. CDR3 length: 13 residues. The germline CDR1 and CDR2 sequences are SQVTM and ANQGSEA. This receptor was obtained from a woman aged 40 to 50 in good health. Some clones in this sample may be carry-over from other donors' samples. The chain links TRBV29-1 to TRBJ1-5; TRBD1 aligns across 8 bases. Sequencing was carried out using PBMCs. DNA of the CDR3: TGCAGCGTCCAGACAGGGGGCAATCAGCCCCAGCATTTT. The encoded protein is CSVQTGGNQPQHF.